Shown below are 31 T cell receptor beta chains from a single sample sequenced in a study of beta chain features in type 1 diabetes. General study results and limits: Significant though moderate, a shortening of TCRB CDR3s appeared in all four CD4+ subsets of Type 1 diabetes patients.

The entirety of the isolated RNA underwent reverse transcription, so expressed TCRB transcripts were sequenced. Produced via immunoSEQ multiplex PCR; TCRdb's table is partial and in-frame only. Of around 120,000 clones listed, around a sixth are singletons. For these TCRs, the target antigens are not known. Material for sequencing was central memory CD4+ T cells from blood. The receptors were sampled from a young man with type 1 diabetes.

The V gene is TRBV2, the J gene TRBJ2-6; D is undetermined. Germline V gene sequence: CDR1 SNHLY, CDR2 FYNNEI. V gave up 9 bases and J gave up 1 base, with 10 bases separating them. The CDR3 runs 14 residues. CDR3 bases: TGTGCCAGGGGGAAGGGATCTGGGGCCAACGTCCTGACTTTC. This gives the protein CARGKGSGANVLTF.

The chain couples TRBV9 to TRBJ2-3, with D hard to call. Trimming removed 0 bases from V and 4 bases from J, with 9 bases in between. The CDR3 has 14 amino acids. CDR1 is SGDLS, CDR2 YYNGEE, per germline. CDR3 region: CASSVVSSADTQYF. The CDR3 DNA follows: TGTGCCAGCAGCGTAGTTTCTTCAGCAGATACGCAGTATTTT. The complete variable domain, with remaining parts taken from reference TRBV9 and TRBJ2-3, reads DSGVTQTPKHLITATGQRVTLRCSPRSGDLSVYWYQQSLDQGLQFLIQYYNGEERAKGNILERFSAQQFPDLHSELNLSSLELGDSALYFCASSVVSSADTQYFGPGTRLTVL.

There are a few counts of this clone. The chain joins TRBV29-1 to TRBJ2-5; D gene unclear. Germline V lookup: CDR1 SQVTM, CDR2 ANQGSEA. The CDR3 has 11 residues. Deletions cut 4 bases from V and 5 bases from J, with 8 bases between. The CDR3 DNA follows: TGCAGCGTTGGGTCAGCGGAGACCCAGTACTTC. Protein sequence: CSVGSAETQYF.

Ten or more counts support this clone. The CDR3 DNA is TGTGCCTGGAGTCTCCAGAGGAAAGAGACCCAGTACTTC. Amino acids: CAWSLQRKETQYF. The genes are TRBV30 and TRBJ2-5, with D hard to call. The V gene's germline CDR1 is GTSNPN and CDR2 SVGIG (reference sequence). The CDR3 extends over 13 amino acids. V was cut by 2 bases and J by 3 bases, with 10 bases left in between.

This clone was observed a handful of times. CDR3 sequence: CASSFDSYNEQFF. As DNA, the CDR3 is TGCGCCAGCAGCTTCGACTCCTACAATGAGCAGTTCTTC. V and J are TRBV5-1 and TRBJ2-1, with no clear D. The V gene's germline CDR1 is SGHRS and CDR2 YFSETQ. With 2 bases removed from V and 0 bases from J, the gap between germline ends came to 3 bases. CDR3 length: 13 residues.

This clone was seen a handful of times. The chain has TRBV4-3 and TRBJ2-2; D is perhaps TRBD2 (6 bases). The CDR3 loop spans 15 amino acids. Germline CDR1 and CDR2: LGHNA and YSLEER. Trimming stripped 5 bases from V and 5 bases from J, with 15 bases between. The CDR3 sequence is CASSVGRTLTGELFF. The CDR3, as DNA: TGCGCCAGCAGCGTGGGGAGGACCCTGACCGGGGAGCTGTTTTTT.

This clone was recorded a few times. CDR3 in amino acids: CASSSPPNTEAFF. DNA of the CDR3: TGTGCCAGCAGCTCACCGCCGAACACTGAAGCTTTCTTT. The genes are TRBV7-9 and TRBJ1-1; D gene unclear. The CDR3 contains 13 residues. The germline V gene has CDR1 SEHNR and CDR2 FQNEAQ (reference sequence). Trimming took off 4 bases at V and 1 base at J, with 7 bases between the two ends.

The chain carries TRBV27 and TRBJ2-5; 13 nucleotides align to TRBD2. The germline gives CDR1 MNHEY, CDR2 SMNVEV (reference sequence). V lost 4 bases, J lost 5 bases, and 7 bases stayed unmatched. This CDR3 is built from 16 residues. The CDR3 DNA reads as TGTGCCAGCAGTTCTTACGGGACTAGCGGGACGGAGACCCAGTACTTC. Residues: CASSSYGTSGTETQYF.

The rearrangement links TRBV7-2 to TRBJ2-2; no definite D call. The CDR3 contains 13 residues. Germline V gene sequence: CDR1 SGHTA, CDR2 FQGNSA. Trimming shortened V by 1 base and J by 8 bases, and 8 bases separated the two germline ends. The CDR3 DNA is TGTGCCAGCAGCTTAGTTAGCTCGGGGGAGCTGTTTTTT. As protein: CASSLVSSGELFF. The whole variable domain, remainder taken from reference TRBV7-2 and TRBJ2-2, is GAGVSQSPSNKVTEKGKDVELRCDPISGHTALYWYRQSLGQGLEFLIYFQGNSAPDKSGLPSDRFSAERTGGSVSTLTIQRTQQEDSAVYLCASSLVSSGELFFGEGSRLTVL.

The gene calls are TRBV29-1 and TRBJ2-5, with 8 positions matching TRBD1. With the DNA end fitting TRBJ2-7 better, the J assignment may be wrong. The CDR3 covers 15 residues. CDR1 SQVTM and CDR2 ANQGSEA come from the germline V gene. The CDR3 here is CSVAPRTGSAYEQYF. CDR3 sequence (DNA): TGCAGCGTTGCACCGCGGACAGGGAGTGCCTACGAGCAGTACTTC.

Many counts were recorded for this clone. The chain uses TRBV19 and TRBJ1-1; 11 bases are a match to TRBD1. CDR3 length: 18 residues. The ends lost 6 bases at V and 1 base at J; junction bases unmatched: 13. Germline V CDR1 and CDR2: LNHDA, SQIVND (reference sequence). The CDR3 spells CASSARTGGGRSNTEAFF. In DNA, the CDR3 is TGTGCCAGTAGCGCCCGGACAGGGGGCGGAAGGTCGAACACTGAAGCTTTCTTT.

This clone was recorded many times. CDR3 coding DNA: TGTGCCATCAGTGAGACGGGGACCGATTACGAGCAGTACTTC. It codes for CAISETGTDYEQYF. The chain employs TRBV10-3 and TRBJ2-7; D is possibly TRBD1 or TRBD2 (5 bases each). Looked up from germline, CDR1 is ENHRY and CDR2 is SYGVKD. The CDR3 runs 14 residues. V lost 2 bases and J lost 4, with 12 bases in between.

Only a few counts were recorded for this clone. The genes are TRBV13 and TRBJ1-1; D perhaps matches TRBD1 (6 bases). V was clipped by 2 bases and J by 1 base, with 20 bases between them. Germline-derived CDR1 and CDR2 are PRHDT and FYEKMQ (reference sequence). The CDR3 extends over 18 amino acids. For the CDR3, the DNA is TGTGCCAGCAGCTTACGGGGACAAAAGGTGCTGTGGAACACTGAAGCTTTCTTT. This sequence encodes CASSLRGQKVLWNTEAFF.

Ten or more counts support this clone. The chain is built from TRBV2 and TRBJ2-3; the D call may be TRBD1 or TRBD2 (5 bases each). Deletions cut 8 bases from V and 2 bases from J, with 17 bases between. Germline V gene sequence: CDR1 SNHLY, CDR2 FYNNEI. The CDR3 is made up of 15 amino acids. The CDR3 region is CASWRIGHLTDTQYF. The CDR3 nucleotides read TGTGCCAGCTGGAGGATCGGACATCTCACAGATACGCAGTATTTT.

V is TRBV30 and J is TRBJ1-5; 9 bases are shared with TRBD1. The V and J ends lost 4 bases and 5 bases, in that order; junction bases with no gene match: 6. CDR1 is GTSNPN, CDR2 SVGIG, per germline (reference sequence). CDR3 length: 14 residues. This CDR3 is CAWNPGQGDQPQHF. Here the CDR3 DNA reads TGTGCCTGGAATCCGGGACAGGGTGATCAGCCCCAGCATTTT.

This clone was seen just once. The rearrangement links TRBV5-1 to TRBJ2-1, with 13 bases fitting TRBD2. Germline V lookup: CDR1 SGHRS, CDR2 YFSETQ. This CDR3 comprises 15 residues. J gave up 9 bases and V 4 bases, and 7 bases lay outside the gene matches. CDR3 protein: CASSLGLAGSGEQFF. Here the CDR3 DNA reads TGCGCCAGCAGCCTGGGACTAGCGGGGTCGGGTGAGCAGTTCTTC.

This clone was counted a few times. The J gene is TRBJ2-3, the V gene TRBV18; 12 nucleotides align to TRBD2. CDR1 KGHSH and CDR2 LQKENI come from the germline V gene. V gave up 5 bases and J gave up 1 base; unmatched junction bases: 4. The CDR3 contains 16 residues. CDR3: CASSRLAGVGTDTQYF. The CDR3 coding sequence is TGTGCCAGCTCAAGACTAGCGGGAGTAGGCACAGATACGCAGTATTTT.

The table lists this clone with a few counts. The chain is built from TRBV11-3 and TRBJ2-2; possible D gene TRBD2, 5 bases. Germline V gene data show CDR1 as SGHNT and CDR2 as YENEEA. The ends were cut back, 5 bases at V and 1 base at J, with 14 bases in the middle. The CDR3 runs to 16 residues. Here the CDR3 DNA reads TGTGCCAGCAGCCCCCGGGGAGCTGAGAACACCGGGGAGCTGTTTTTT. This encodes CASSPRGAENTGELFF.

This chain uses TRBV2 with TRBJ2-1, with D possibly TRBD1 on 6 matching bases. V was clipped by 10 bases and J by 10 bases, with 23 bases between them. This CDR3 has 14 residues. From germline, CDR1 is SNHLY and CDR2 FYNNEI. This CDR3 is CATTSGTPGGEQFF. The CDR3 DNA sequence: TGTGCCACTACCTCCGGGACACCCGGTGGAGAGCAGTTCTTC.

The chain carries TRBV7-2 and TRBJ2-3; 8 bases fit TRBD1. Germline loops: CDR1 SGHTA, CDR2 FQGNSA. The ends lost 5 bases at V and 3 bases at J; junction bases unmatched: 4. The CDR3 covers 14 residues. The CDR3 spells CASSPNRGTDTQYF. The CDR3 region has the DNA TGTGCCAGCAGCCCCAACAGGGGGACAGATACGCAGTATTTT.

This sequence joins TRBV7-2 and TRBJ1-5; D not resolved. Looked up from germline, CDR1 is SGHTA and CDR2 is FQGNSA. The length of the CDR3 is 16 residues. V was pared by 4 bases and J by 6 bases, with 19 bases between. The CDR3: CASSSSTLTRSQPQHF. The CDR3 coding sequence is TGTGCCAGCAGCTCCTCGACTCTAACTAGGAGTCAGCCCCAGCATTTT.

The chain couples TRBV19 to TRBJ2-1; TRBD2 matches at 9 bases. There are 16 residues in the CDR3. Trimming at V came to 3 bases and at J to 4 bases, leaving 7 bases not matched to a gene. Germline V gene sequence: CDR1 LNHDA, CDR2 SQIVND (reference sequence). The DNA of the CDR3 is TGTGCCAGTAGTATCAGCGGGAGGACCCCTTACAATGAGCAGTTCTTC. Its protein product is CASSISGRTPYNEQFF.

This clone was recorded a few times. The rearrangement uses TRBV29-1 and TRBJ2-7; D not certain. This CDR3 is 12 amino acids long. CDR1 and CDR2 (germline): SQVTM, ANQGSEA. V was clipped by 1 base and J by 0 bases, with 4 bases between them. In DNA form, the CDR3 reads TGCAGCGTTGAAGGGAGCTCCTACGAGCAGTACTTC. It is translated as CSVEGSSYEQYF.

The chain has TRBV7-2 and TRBJ2-5; possibly TRBD2 for D (6 bases). V gave up 6 bases and J gave up 2 bases, with 16 bases separating them. CDR1 is SGHTA, CDR2 FQGNSA, per germline. The CDR3 totals 15 residues. The CDR3 sequence: CASRVGGVRQETQYF. DNA for the CDR3: TGTGCCAGCAGGGTGGGCGGGGTGAGACAAGAGACCCAGTACTTC. The variable domain in full, completed from reference TRBV7-2 and TRBJ2-5, reads GAGVSQSPSNKVTEKGKDVELRCDPISGHTALYWYRQSLGQGLEFLIYFQGNSAPDKSGLPSDRFSAERTGGSVSTLTIQRTQQEDSAVYLCASRVGGVRQETQYFGPGTRLLVL.

This clone showed up just a few times. The chain is built from TRBV7-6 and TRBJ2-7; D possibly corresponds to TRBD1 (5 bases). The germline V gene encodes CDR1 SGHVS and CDR2 FNYEAQ. V was clipped by 4 bases and J by 2 bases, with 6 bases between them. The CDR3 runs 12 residues. The CDR3 DNA reads TGTGCCAGCAGCTCAGGGACCTACGAGCAGTACTTC. Its translation: CASSSGTYEQYF.

This clone was observed a handful of times. This chain links TRBV18 with TRBJ2-7; 8 nucleotides match TRBD1. This CDR3 region has 16 residues. Germline lookup yields CDR1 KGHSH and CDR2 LQKENI. After removal of 4 bases from V and 5 bases from J, the junction contained 13 bases not matched to a gene. DNA of the CDR3: TGTGCCAGCTCACTATCCTCCACAGGGGGTGGCGACGAGCAGTACTTC. Residues: CASSLSSTGGGDEQYF.

CDR3 protein: CASSGRSETQYF. The DNA for the CDR3 is TGTGCCAGCAGCGGACGGTCTGAGACCCAGTACTTC. The chain uses TRBV7-2 and TRBJ2-5; D remains ambiguous. V was clipped by 5 bases and J by 5 bases, with 9 bases between them. The germline CDR1 and CDR2 sequences are SGHTA and FQGNSA. CDR3 length: 12 amino acids.

The chain joins TRBV5-1 to TRBJ1-1; tentative D call: TRBD1 (5 bases). V was cut by 4 bases and J by 4 bases, with 14 bases left in between. The CDR3 runs to 14 residues. Germline CDR1 is SGHRS and CDR2 is YFSETQ. The CDR3 protein is CASSDGPGTTEAFF. The CDR3 coding sequence is TGCGCCAGCAGCGACGGGCCAGGGACCACTGAAGCTTTCTTT.

Note on this clone: A read error may explain this, as a much larger clone is one base away. The chain is built from TRBV7-2 and TRBJ2-5; 12 bases fit TRBD2. CDR3 length equals 14 residues. V shed 5 bases and J 4 bases; nucleotides not matched to a gene: 2. Germline V lookup: CDR1 SGHTA, CDR2 FQGNSA. The DNA of the CDR3 is TGTGCCAGCAGCCCGGGACTAGCGGGAGAGACCCAGTACTTC. This sequence encodes CASSPGLAGETQYF.

The chain employs TRBV18 and TRBJ2-5, with D perhaps TRBD1 (6 bases). This CDR3 comprises 15 residues. Germline loops: CDR1 KGHSH, CDR2 LQKENI. Trimming took 6 bases from V and 4 from J, leaving 18 bases between them. The CDR3 sequence is CASSPRTANGETQYF. The CDR3 DNA follows: TGTGCCAGCTCCCCTAGGACAGCAAATGGAGAGACCCAGTACTTC.

The CDR3 DNA reads TGCAGCGTTGAAGCGGGGGGTACCAAAAACATTCAGTACTTC. Its protein is CSVEAGGTKNIQYF. The chain carries TRBV29-1 and TRBJ2-4; TRBD2 matches 7 bases. The junction had 2 bases not matched to a gene; V was cut back by 1 base and J by 2 bases. This CDR3 spans 14 amino acids. Per the germline V gene, CDR1 is SQVTM and CDR2 is ANQGSEA.